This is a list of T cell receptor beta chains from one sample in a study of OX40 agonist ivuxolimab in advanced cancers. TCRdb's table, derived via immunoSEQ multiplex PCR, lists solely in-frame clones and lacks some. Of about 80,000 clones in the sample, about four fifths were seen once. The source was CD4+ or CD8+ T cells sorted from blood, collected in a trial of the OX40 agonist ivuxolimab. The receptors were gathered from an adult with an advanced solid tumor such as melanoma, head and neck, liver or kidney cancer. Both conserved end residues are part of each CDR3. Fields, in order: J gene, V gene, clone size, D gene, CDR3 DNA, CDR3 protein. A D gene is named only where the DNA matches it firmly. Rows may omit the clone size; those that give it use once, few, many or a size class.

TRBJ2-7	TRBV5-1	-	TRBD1	TGCGCCAGCAGCTTGGAGGGACAGGGTAAATACGAGCAGTACTTC	CASSLEGQGKYEQYF
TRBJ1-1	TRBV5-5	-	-	TGTGCCAGCAGCTTGCAGCTTATCATAAACACTGAAGCTTTCTTT	CASSLQLIINTEAFF
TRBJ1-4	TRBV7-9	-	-	TGTGCCAGCCCGCTTATTGAATCAGGGCGACCTAATGAAAAACTGTTTTTT	CASPLIESGRPNEKLFF
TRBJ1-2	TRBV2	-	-	TGTGCCAGCAGTGAAGCGCTTCGCGGCAGGGGAGAAGGCTACACCTTC	CASSEALRGRGEGYTF
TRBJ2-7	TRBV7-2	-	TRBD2	TGTGCCAGCAGCTTTTCTAGCGGGGGGGCTAGGAACGAGCAGTACTTC	CASSFSSGGARNEQYF
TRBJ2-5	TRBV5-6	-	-	TGTGCCAGCAGCTTTTCCCTGGGTAGGAACCAAGAGACCCAGTACTTC	CASSFSLGRNQETQYF
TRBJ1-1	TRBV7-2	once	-	TGTGCCAGCAGCTTTCCCCGACTGGGCAGGGCCACTGAAGCTTTCTTT	CASSFPRLGRATEAFF
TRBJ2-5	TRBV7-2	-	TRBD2	TGTGCCAGCAGCTTAGGGACTAGCGGTTTCCAAGAGACCCAGTACTTC	CASSLGTSGFQETQYF
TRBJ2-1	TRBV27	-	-	TGTGCCAGCAGTCTCCCACCATTTGTCTCCTACAATGAGCAGTTCTTC	CASSLPPFVSYNEQFF
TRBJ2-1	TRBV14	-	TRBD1	TGTGCCAGCAGCCAAGATTGGGACAGGGGGAGCAATGAGCAGTTCTTC	CASSQDWDRGSNEQFF
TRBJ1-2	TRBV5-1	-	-	TGCGCCAGCAGCCTGTCAACCTGGGGCTACTATGGCTACACCTTC	CASSLSTWGYYGYTF
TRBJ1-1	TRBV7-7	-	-	TGTGCCAGCAGCTTACCCGGGACACGGAACACTGAAGCTTTCTTT	CASSLPGTRNTEAFF
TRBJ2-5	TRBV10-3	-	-	TGTGCCATCAGTGAGATGGGGCAGCAAGAGACCCAGTACTTC	CAISEMGQQETQYF
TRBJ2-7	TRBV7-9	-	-	TGTGCCAGCAGCTTAACCCCAGGGGGGCTCTACGAGCAGTACTTC	CASSLTPGGLYEQYF
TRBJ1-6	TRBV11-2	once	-	TGTGCCAGCAGCCTCCAGGCCCCGTCACCCCTCCACTTT	CASSLQAPSPLHF
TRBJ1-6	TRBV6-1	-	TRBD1	TGTGCCAGCAGTGAATTGGGACAGGGTGGCTATAATTCACCCCTCCACTTT	CASSELGQGGYNSPLHF
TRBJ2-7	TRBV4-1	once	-	TGCGCCAGCAGCCCCTCGCCCCGGGCTTTGTCCTACGAGCAGTACTTC	CASSPSPRALSYEQYF
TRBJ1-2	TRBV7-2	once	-	TGTGCCAGCAGCTTAGCCCCAGGGACCTATGGCTACACCTTC	CASSLAPGTYGYTF
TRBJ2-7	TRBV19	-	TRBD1	TGTGCCAGTAGTACAGGGACAGCCGAGGAGTACTTC	CASSTGTAEEYF
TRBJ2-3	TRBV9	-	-	TGTGCCAGCAGCGTAGTGAAGGGGCGGACAGATACGCAGTATTTT	CASSVVKGRTDTQYF
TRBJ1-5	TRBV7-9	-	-	TGTGCCAGCAGCCCCCTAGCTGATCAGCCCCAGCATTTT	CASSPLADQPQHF
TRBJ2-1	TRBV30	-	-	TGTGCCTGGAAGCCAGGGTGGAGCGATGAGCAGTTCTTC	CAWKPGWSDEQFF
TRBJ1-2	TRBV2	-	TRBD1	TGTGCCAGCGGACAGGGAGGTGGCTACACCTTC	CASGQGGGYTF
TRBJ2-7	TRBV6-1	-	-	TGTGCCAGCAGTGTATCCAGGGGCTATGGTTACGAGCAGTACTTC	CASSVSRGYGYEQYF
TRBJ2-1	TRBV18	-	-	TGTGCCAGCTCACCACCAGGGCCCAATGAGCAGTTCTTC	CASSPPGPNEQFF
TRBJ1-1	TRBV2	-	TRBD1	TGTGCCAGCAGTGAGGGTTTGACAGGGTCTGAAGCTTTCTTT	CASSEGLTGSEAFF
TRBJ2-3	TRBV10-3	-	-	TGTGCCATCAGTCCTAACAGAGATACGCAGTATTTT	CAISPNRDTQYF
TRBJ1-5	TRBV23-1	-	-	TGCGCCAGCAGAAAAGGTCCGCCGGGACGGCTAAATGGGAAGCCCCAGCATTTT	CASRKGPPGRLNGKPQHF
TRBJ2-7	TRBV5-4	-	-	TGTGCCAGCAGCTTTGGGGGGCCCGACGAGCAGTACTTC	CASSFGGPDEQYF
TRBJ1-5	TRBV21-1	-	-	TGTGCCAGCCGAGACAGTTATAGCAATCAGCCCCAGCATTTT	CASRDSYSNQPQHF
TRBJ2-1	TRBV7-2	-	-	TGTGCCAGCAGCCAAAATCCCTGGGCCCACAATGAGCAGTTCTTC	CASSQNPWAHNEQFF
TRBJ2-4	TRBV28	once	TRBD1	TGTGCCAGCCGTCCGACAGGGTCCGAAAACATTCAGTACTTC	CASRPTGSENIQYF
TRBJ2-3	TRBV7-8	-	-	TGTGCCAGCAGCGCCCCTAGCTTGAGTGCAGATACGCAGTATTTT	CASSAPSLSADTQYF
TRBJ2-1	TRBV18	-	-	TGTGCCAGCTCATTAGGGGGGAATGCCTACAATGAGCAGTTCTTC	CASSLGGNAYNEQFF
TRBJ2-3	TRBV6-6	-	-	TGTGCCAGCCTATACACAGATACGCAGTATTTT	CASLYTDTQYF
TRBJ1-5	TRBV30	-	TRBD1	TGTGCCTGGAGTATCCGGGGGCTGACAGGGAGCAATCAGCCCCAGCATTTT	CAWSIRGLTGSNQPQHF
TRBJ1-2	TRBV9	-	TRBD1	TGTGCCAGCGGACGTTACAGGGGGGATGGCTACACCTTC	CASGRYRGDGYTF